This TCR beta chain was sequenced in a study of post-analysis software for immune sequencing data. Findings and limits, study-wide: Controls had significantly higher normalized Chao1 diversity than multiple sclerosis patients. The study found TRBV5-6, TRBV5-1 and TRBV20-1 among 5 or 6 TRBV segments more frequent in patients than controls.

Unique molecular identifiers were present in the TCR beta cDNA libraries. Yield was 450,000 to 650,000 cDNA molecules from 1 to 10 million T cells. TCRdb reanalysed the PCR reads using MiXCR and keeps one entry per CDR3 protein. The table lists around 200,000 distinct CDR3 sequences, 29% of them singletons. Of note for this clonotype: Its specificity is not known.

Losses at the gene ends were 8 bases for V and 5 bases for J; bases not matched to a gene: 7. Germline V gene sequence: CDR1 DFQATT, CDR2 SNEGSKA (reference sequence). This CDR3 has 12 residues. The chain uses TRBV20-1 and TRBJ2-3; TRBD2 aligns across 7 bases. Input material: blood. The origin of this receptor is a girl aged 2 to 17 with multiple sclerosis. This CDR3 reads CSTPTSEDTQYF. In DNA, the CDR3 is TGCAGTACGCCTACTAGCGAAGATACGCAGTATTTT.